This T cell receptor beta chain was obtained from a study of T cell repertoires in cytomegalovirus infection. Overall study: It can be stated that public TCR beta signatures indicated CMV infection as well as a matching HLA type.

Germline loops: CDR1 MDHEN, CDR2 SYDVKM. The CDR3 is 15 residues long. With 8 bases removed from V and 4 bases from J, the gap between germline ends came to 20 bases. TCRdb recomputed calls from the reads with MiXCR, one row per CDR3 protein. Among roughly 630,000 distinct CDR3 sequences listed, approximately 24% were seen once. V usage is TRBV28 and J usage is TRBJ2-5, with no clear D. The origin of this receptor is a human donor in good health (CMV status not recorded). Some clones in this sample may be carry-over from other donors' samples. Input material: CD8+ T cells from PBMCs. Written as DNA, the CDR3 is TGTGCCAGCGAGGACCCGGGCCACTCCCCAGAGACCCAGTACTTC. Protein product: CASEDPGHSPETQYF.